This T cell receptor (beta chain) was identified in a study of cytomegalovirus exposure and HLA in healthy donors. V trimming: 3 bases; J trimming: 0 bases; junction bases outside the gene matches: 8. The CDR3 has 17 residues. Germline V gene sequence: CDR1 SEHNR, CDR2 FQNEAQ (reference sequence). Primers included in the PCR were 60 Vbeta and 13 Jbeta primers. Only in-frame clones appear in the TCRdb table, and some are missing; sequencing was by immunoSEQ multiplex PCR. There are 110,000 to 150,000 clones in the sample; 72% occur only once, and approximately 2% lies in the top ten. The chain is built from TRBV7-9 and TRBJ1-3; 7 nucleotides agree with TRBD1. The receptor comes from a man between 40 and 49 years old in good health and CMV-seronegative. Sequenced input: PBMCs. The CDR3 sequence: CASSFDSTGVSGNTIYF. In DNA, the CDR3 is TGTGCCAGCAGCTTCGACTCTACAGGGGTCTCTGGAAACACCATATATTTT.